Listed below are T cell receptor beta chains from one sample, sequenced in a study of beta chain bispecific antibodies for T cell cancers. TCRdb passed the 5' RACE reads through MiXCR, listing each CDR3 protein once. The data hold about 20,000 distinct CDR3 sequences, with 2% to 2.5% observed a single time. Which antigens these TCRs recognize remains unknown. Source: healthy donor T cells cultured with leukemia cells, taken from a culture containing a bispecific antibody targeting TCR Vbeta12. The source of these receptors is a human donor in good health. Some clones in this sample may be carry-over from other donors' samples. Both conserved end residues are trimmed from each CDR3. D genes are given only for firm matches.

d_call	j_call	v_call	cdr3_aa
-	TRBJ2-2	TRBV6-5	ASTPGALSGELF
TRBD1	TRBJ2-7	TRBV7-9	ASSSRDRPSEQY
TRBD1	TRBJ2-1	TRBV6-1	ASSVGQGTNNEQF
-	TRBJ1-2	TRBV27	ASSLSGTAYGYT
-	TRBJ2-7	TRBV5-1	ASSGQRVGEQY
TRBD2	TRBJ2-3	TRBV7-8	ASSLGRGGRADTQY
-	TRBJ2-3	TRBV20-1	SAQTKFGQY
-	TRBJ2-5	TRBV15	ATAGRGYFGETQY
-	TRBJ1-1	TRBV2	ASRVGMNTEAF
-	TRBJ2-5	TRBV7-6	ASSLLGVQMTETQY
TRBD1	TRBJ2-1	TRBV14	ASSQYLTGGSAVSYNEQF
-	TRBJ1-2	TRBV7-9	ASSLDPGTDGYT
-	TRBJ1-2	TRBV6-6	ASSAPGGLYGYT
-	TRBJ2-3	TRBV6-5	ASSLGDFRTDTQY
-	TRBJ1-2	TRBV18	ASSLGQANYGYT
-	TRBJ1-1	TRBV10-3	ALRVGSEAF
TRBD1	TRBJ1-1	TRBV19	ASSGQANTEAF
TRBD1	TRBJ2-7	TRBV27	ASSSRGQGFEQY
TRBD1	TRBJ1-1	TRBV11-2	ASSSEGTVTTEAF
-	TRBJ2-6	TRBV19	ASNPSGANVLT
-	TRBJ1-2	TRBV7-2	ATRMVGGYT
TRBD2	TRBJ2-2	TRBV6-5	ASSSHAVGGAGELF
TRBD2	TRBJ2-1	TRBV6-2/TRBV6-3	ASSVSGGANEQF
TRBD2	TRBJ2-3	TRBV20-1	SARDLGDYFDTQY
TRBD1	TRBJ2-2	TRBV27	ASRDRGLGAGELF
-	TRBJ2-2	TRBV29-1	SAAQEDTGELF
-	TRBJ1-6	TRBV20-1	SARDRGLGNSPLH
-	TRBJ2-3	TRBV4-2	ASSLIGDTQY
-	TRBJ2-7	TRBV7-3	ASSLGPQLSSEQY
-	TRBJ1-6	TRBV5-1	ASSLVVRSPLH
TRBD2	TRBJ2-1	TRBV20-1	SARRRGFNYNEQF
-	TRBJ1-2	TRBV20-1	SASLLWVIGIGYT
-	TRBJ2-2	TRBV7-9	ASSEGLTGELF
TRBD2	TRBJ2-7	TRBV5-5	ASSFASGGAYEQY
-	TRBJ1-5	TRBV19	ASNPSGGSNQPQH
-	TRBJ2-7	TRBV6-1	ARGSSYEQY
TRBD1	TRBJ2-2	TRBV27	ASSSLQGAGELF
-	TRBJ1-3	TRBV27	ASSQAGTTGNTIY
-	TRBJ2-3	TRBV3-1	ASSQVVVSEGSDTQY
-	TRBJ1-5	TRBV14	ASSYRNQPQH
TRBD1	TRBJ1-1	TRBV20-1	SARLLGGEAF
-	TRBJ2-1	TRBV6-6	ASSYSSWNEQF
TRBD1	TRBJ1-2	TRBV6-6	ASGLFWDREEGGYT
-	TRBJ1-2	TRBV10-3	AISEAKPYGYT
-	TRBJ2-7	TRBV10-3	AISTAEGTYEQY
-	TRBJ1-1	TRBV7-9	ASSPQMNTEAF
-	TRBJ1-2	TRBV21-1	ASSPRQGSANYGYT
-	TRBJ1-4	TRBV5-4	ASSLGRPNEKLF
-	TRBJ2-5	TRBV7-9	ASSRTPSETQY
TRBD1	TRBJ1-1	TRBV5-4	ASSLGQGIMNTEAF
TRBD1	TRBJ2-7	TRBV7-3	ASSSGQTGGEQY
TRBD2	TRBJ2-4	TRBV18	ASSLLPPTSGGAENIQY
-	TRBJ2-7	TRBV13	ASSLRDYPYEQY
-	TRBJ2-7	TRBV15	ATQHGAGPSYEQY
-	TRBJ2-7	TRBV7-9	ASSLRGADEQY
-	TRBJ2-3	TRBV7-9	ASSLAAGDSTDTQY
-	TRBJ2-1	TRBV10-3	AIWEGSSYNEQF
-	TRBJ2-2	TRBV28	ASSPRQYTGELF
TRBD1	TRBJ1-2	TRBV5-1	ASSSRDRLYGYT